Many counts were recorded for the clone carrying this T cell receptor beta chain. The data were obtained in a study of human T cells and chemical hapten exposure. On the study more broadly: A patient group, mainly female, showed alopecia areata, totalis or universalis.

V lost 7 bases and J lost 2; bases outside the gene matches: 5. CDR3 length: 15 amino acids. Germline assignment: CDR1 SNHLY and CDR2 FYNNEI. The library attached unique molecular identifiers to individual cDNA molecules. TCRdb reanalysed the RACE reads using MiXCR and keeps one entry per CDR3 protein. The sample includes fewer than 45,000 distinct CDR3 sequences, 10% seen only once; the top ten take 27%. Time point described: pre-sensitization, week 0. Treatment meaning: therapeutic diphenylcyclopropenone sensitization with weekly scalp DPC. The starting material, unfractionated whole blood, was used for total RNA extraction.

The clonotype was recovered from a man aged 50-60 years with alopecia areata. Some clones in this sample may be carry-over from other donors' samples. The sample was whole blood, taken in connection with sensitization to the hapten diphenylcyclopropenone (DPC). The chain combines TRBV2 with TRBJ2-1, with TRBD2 matching 10 bases. The CDR3, as DNA: TGTGCCAGCAAAGGAGCGGGAGGGCCCTACAATGAGCAGTTCTTC. The encoded protein is CASKGAGGPYNEQFF.